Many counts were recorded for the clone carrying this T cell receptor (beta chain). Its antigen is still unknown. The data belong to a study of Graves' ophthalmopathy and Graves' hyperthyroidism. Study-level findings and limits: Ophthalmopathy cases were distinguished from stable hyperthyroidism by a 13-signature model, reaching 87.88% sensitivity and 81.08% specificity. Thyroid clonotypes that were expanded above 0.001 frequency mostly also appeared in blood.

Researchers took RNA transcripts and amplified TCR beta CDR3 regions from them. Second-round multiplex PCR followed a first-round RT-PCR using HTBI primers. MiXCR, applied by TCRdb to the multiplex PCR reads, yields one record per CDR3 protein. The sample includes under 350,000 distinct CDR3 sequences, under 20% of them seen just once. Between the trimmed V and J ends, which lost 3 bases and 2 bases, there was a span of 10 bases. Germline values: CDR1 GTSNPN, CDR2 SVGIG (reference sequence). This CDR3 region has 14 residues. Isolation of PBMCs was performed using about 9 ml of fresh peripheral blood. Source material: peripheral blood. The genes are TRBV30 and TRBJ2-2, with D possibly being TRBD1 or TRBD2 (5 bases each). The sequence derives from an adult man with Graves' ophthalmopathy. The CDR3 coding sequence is TGTGCCTGGAGGCCAGGGACCAACACCGGGGAGCTGTTTTTT. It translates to CAWRPGTNTGELFF.